This is a list of T cell receptor beta chains from one sample in a study of response to subunit inactivated influenza vaccine. TCRdb ran MiXCR on the RT-PCR reads and lists one entry per CDR3 protein. The table has a few hundred thousand distinct CDR3 sequences, around 7.7% seen once. The sequences come from PBMCs from blood, collected roughly 24 months after vaccination. All receptors come from a man aged 45 to 75 who received an inactivated influenza vaccine. The CDR3 runs from the conserved cysteine through the conserved F or W. Where a row states a size, it is once, few, many or the class of an expanded clone; other rows omit it.

clone size: many
V gene: TRBV3-1
CDR3 length: 14
CDR3 protein: CASSPSTGGTEQFF

clone size: many
V gene: TRBV4-3
CDR3 length: 16
CDR3 protein: CASSQGDGTGRNEQFF

clone size: many
V gene: TRBV20-1
CDR3 length: 11
CDR3 protein: CSARPGQEAFF

clone size: -
V gene: TRBV5-6
CDR3 length: 12
CDR3 protein: CASGPGQETQYF

clone size: many
V gene: TRBV28
CDR3 length: 15
CDR3 protein: CASRGTSGGSYEQYF

clone size: -
V gene: TRBV11-2
CDR3 length: 15
CDR3 protein: CASSQPGRTGYEQYF

clone size: many
V gene: TRBV20-1
CDR3 length: 14
CDR3 protein: CSALHRDATNEQFF

clone size: few
V gene: TRBV6-5
CDR3 length: 16
CDR3 protein: CASSYDMWSNTGELFF

clone size: few
V gene: TRBV6-1
CDR3 length: 15
CDR3 protein: CASRVGLAEYNEQFF

clone size: many
V gene: TRBV18
CDR3 length: 12
CDR3 protein: CASSGSIGEQFF

clone size: -
V gene: TRBV6-5
CDR3 length: 16
CDR3 protein: CASSSHLGPSSYEQYF

clone size: -
V gene: TRBV28
CDR3 length: 13
CDR3 protein: CASRGGRTSEAFF

clone size: many
V gene: TRBV5-5
CDR3 length: 15
CDR3 protein: CASSLDRGSTDTQYF

clone size: -
V gene: TRBV7-3
CDR3 length: 13
CDR3 protein: CASSPDLRGELFF

clone size: few
V gene: TRBV20-1
CDR3 length: 13
CDR3 protein: CSAWDGSTDTQYF

clone size: many
V gene: TRBV12-3/TRBV12-4
CDR3 length: 13
CDR3 protein: CASSFASVNEQFF

clone size: -
V gene: TRBV10-3
CDR3 length: 14
CDR3 protein: CAISPGLGTHEQFF

clone size: many
V gene: TRBV12-3/TRBV12-4
CDR3 length: 15
CDR3 protein: CASSTTQGFSYEQYF